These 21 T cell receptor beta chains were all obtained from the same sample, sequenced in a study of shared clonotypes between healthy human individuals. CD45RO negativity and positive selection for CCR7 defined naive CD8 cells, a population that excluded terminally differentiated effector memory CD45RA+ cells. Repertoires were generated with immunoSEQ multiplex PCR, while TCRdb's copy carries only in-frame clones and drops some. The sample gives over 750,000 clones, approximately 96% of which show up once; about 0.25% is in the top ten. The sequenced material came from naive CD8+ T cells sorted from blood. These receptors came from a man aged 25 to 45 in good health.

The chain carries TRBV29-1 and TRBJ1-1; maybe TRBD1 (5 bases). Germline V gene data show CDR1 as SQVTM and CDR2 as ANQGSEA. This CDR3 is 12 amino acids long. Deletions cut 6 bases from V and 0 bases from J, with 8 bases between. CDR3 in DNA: TGCAGCGTGAACAGGATGAACACTGAAGCTTTCTTT. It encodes CSVNRMNTEAFF.

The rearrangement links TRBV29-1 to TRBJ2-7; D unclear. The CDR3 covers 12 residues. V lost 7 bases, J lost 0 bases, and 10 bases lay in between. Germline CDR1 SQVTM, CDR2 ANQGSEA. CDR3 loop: CSAYDISYEQYF. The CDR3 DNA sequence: TGCAGCGCCTACGACATCTCCTACGAGCAGTACTTC.

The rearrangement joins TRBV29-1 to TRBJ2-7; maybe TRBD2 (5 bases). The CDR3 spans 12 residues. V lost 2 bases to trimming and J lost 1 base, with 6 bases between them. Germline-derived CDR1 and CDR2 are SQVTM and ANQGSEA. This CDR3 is CSVETRSYEQYF. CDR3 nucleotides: TGCAGCGTTGAAACTAGGTCCTACGAGCAGTACTTC.

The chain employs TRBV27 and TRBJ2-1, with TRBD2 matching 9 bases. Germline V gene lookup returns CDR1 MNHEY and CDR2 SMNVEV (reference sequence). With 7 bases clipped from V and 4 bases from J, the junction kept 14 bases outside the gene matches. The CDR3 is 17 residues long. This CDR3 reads CASTLLNRLAGYNEQFF. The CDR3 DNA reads TGTGCCAGCACTCTCCTCAACCGGCTAGCGGGATACAATGAGCAGTTCTTC.

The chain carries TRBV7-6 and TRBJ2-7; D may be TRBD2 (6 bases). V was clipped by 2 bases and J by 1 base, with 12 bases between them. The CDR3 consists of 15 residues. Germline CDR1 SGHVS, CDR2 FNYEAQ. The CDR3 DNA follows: TGTGCCAGCAGCTTATCGGAGGGCCAGTCCTACGAGCAGTACTTC. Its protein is CASSLSEGQSYEQYF.

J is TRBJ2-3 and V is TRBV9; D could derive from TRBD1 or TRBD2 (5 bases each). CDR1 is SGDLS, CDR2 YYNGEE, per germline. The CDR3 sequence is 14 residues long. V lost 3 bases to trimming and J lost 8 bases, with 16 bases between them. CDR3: CASSASLADSTQYF. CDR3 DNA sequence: TGTGCCAGCAGCGCCAGCCTAGCCGACAGTACGCAGTATTTT.

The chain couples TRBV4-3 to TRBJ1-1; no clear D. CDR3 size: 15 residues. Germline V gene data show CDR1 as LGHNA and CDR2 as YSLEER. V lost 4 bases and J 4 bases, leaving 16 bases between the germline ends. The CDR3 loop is CASSPSEGLSTEAFF. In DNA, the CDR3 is TGCGCCAGCAGCCCTAGCGAGGGCCTGAGCACTGAAGCTTTCTTT.

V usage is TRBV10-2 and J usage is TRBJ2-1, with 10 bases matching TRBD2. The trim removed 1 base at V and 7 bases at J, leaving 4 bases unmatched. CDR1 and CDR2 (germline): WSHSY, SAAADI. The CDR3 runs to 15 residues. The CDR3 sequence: CASSELLAGRNEQFF. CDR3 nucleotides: TGCGCCAGCAGTGAGTTACTAGCGGGAAGGAATGAGCAGTTCTTC.

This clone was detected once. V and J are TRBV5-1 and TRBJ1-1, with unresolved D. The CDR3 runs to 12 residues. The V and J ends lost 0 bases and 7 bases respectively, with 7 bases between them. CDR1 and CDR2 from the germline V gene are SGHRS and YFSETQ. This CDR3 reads CASSLGQDEAFF. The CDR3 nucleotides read TGCGCCAGCAGCTTGGGTCAGGATGAAGCTTTCTTT.

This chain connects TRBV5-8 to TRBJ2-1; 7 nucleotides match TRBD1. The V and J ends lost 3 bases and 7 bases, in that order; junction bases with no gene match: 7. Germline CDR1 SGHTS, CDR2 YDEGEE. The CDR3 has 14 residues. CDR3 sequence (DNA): TGTGCCAGCAGCTCGAGACAGGGTTGGAATGAGCAGTTCTTC. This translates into CASSSRQGWNEQFF.

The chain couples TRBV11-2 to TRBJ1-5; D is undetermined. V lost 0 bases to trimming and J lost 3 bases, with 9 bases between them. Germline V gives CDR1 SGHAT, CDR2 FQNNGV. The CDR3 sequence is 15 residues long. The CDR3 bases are TGTGCCAGCAGCTTAGATGGAACGTCCAATCAGCCCCAGCATTTT. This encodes CASSLDGTSNQPQHF.

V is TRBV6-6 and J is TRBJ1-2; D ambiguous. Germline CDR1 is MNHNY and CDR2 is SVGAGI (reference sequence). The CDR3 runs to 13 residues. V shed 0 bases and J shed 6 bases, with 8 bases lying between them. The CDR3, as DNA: TGTGCCAGCAGTTACTCTTTCGGTGATGGCTACACCTTC. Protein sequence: CASSYSFGDGYTF.

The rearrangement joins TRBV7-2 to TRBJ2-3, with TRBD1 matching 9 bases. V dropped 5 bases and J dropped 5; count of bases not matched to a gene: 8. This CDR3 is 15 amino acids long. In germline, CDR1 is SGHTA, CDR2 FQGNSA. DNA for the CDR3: TGTGCCAGCAGCGGTACAGGGGGCCGTGGAGATACGCAGTATTTT. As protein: CASSGTGGRGDTQYF.

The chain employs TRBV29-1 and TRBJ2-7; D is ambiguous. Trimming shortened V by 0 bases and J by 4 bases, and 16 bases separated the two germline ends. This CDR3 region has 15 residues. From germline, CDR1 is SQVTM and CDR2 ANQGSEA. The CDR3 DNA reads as TGCAGCGTTGAAGATCAGAGGTCAGGAATTTACGAGCAGTACTTC. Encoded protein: CSVEDQRSGIYEQYF.

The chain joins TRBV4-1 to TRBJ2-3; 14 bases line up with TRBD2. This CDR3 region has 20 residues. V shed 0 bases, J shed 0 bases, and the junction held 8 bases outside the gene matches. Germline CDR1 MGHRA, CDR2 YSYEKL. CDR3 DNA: TGCGCCAGCAGCCAAGAAGAGGGGACTAGCGGGAGCTATAGCACAGATACGCAGTATTTT. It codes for CASSQEEGTSGSYSTDTQYF.

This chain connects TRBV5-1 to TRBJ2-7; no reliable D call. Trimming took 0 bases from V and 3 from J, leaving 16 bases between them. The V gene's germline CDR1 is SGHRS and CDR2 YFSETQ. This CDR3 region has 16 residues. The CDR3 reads CASSLAKGKFIYEQYF. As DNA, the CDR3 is TGCGCCAGCAGCTTGGCCAAGGGAAAATTCATCTACGAGCAGTACTTC.

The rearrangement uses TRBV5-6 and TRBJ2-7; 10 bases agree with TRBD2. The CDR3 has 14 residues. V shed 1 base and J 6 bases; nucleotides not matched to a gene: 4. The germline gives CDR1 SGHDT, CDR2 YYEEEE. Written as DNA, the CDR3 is TGTGCCAGCAGCTTGCTAGCGGGAGCTCTCGAGCAGTACTTC. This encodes CASSLLAGALEQYF.

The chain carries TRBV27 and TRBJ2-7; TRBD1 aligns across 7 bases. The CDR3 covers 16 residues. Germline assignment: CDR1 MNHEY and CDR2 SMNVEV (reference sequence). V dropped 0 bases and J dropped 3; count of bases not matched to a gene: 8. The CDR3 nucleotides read TGTGCCAGCAGTTTATCGCTTGGACAGGACCGCTACGAGCAGTACTTC. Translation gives CASSLSLGQDRYEQYF.

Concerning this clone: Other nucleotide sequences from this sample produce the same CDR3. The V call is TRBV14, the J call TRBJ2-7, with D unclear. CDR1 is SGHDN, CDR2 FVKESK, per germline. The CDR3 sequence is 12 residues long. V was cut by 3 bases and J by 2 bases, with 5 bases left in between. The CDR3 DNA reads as TGTGCCAGCAGCCAGGGAACCTACGAGCAGTACTTC. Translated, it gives CASSQGTYEQYF. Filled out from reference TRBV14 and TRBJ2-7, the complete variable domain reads EAGVTQFPSHSVIEKGQTVTLRCDPISGHDNLYWYRRVMGKEIKFLLHFVKESKQDESGMPNNRFLAERTGGTYSTLKVQPAELEDSGVYFCASSQGTYEQYFGPGTRLTVT.

DNA of the CDR3: TGTGCCAGAAGCCCCAACCGGGCCCTTAGAATGGGCAATCAGCCCCAGCATTTT. Encoded protein: CARSPNRALRMGNQPQHF. The chain carries TRBV7-5 and TRBJ1-5. TRBV7-5 is a pseudogene locus. The CDR3 contains 18 residues.

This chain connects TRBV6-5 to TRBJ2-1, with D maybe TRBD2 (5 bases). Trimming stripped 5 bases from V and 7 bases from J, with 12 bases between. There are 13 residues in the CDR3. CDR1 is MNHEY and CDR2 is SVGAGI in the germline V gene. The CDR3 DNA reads TGTGCCAGCAGTCTAAGTAGCGTGAATGAGCAGTTCTTC. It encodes CASSLSSVNEQFF.